This entry lists 10 T cell receptor beta chains sequenced from one sample in a study of regulatory T cells in long-lasting Graves disease. With iRepertoire HTBI primers and Arm-PCR of CDR3 regions, TCR beta libraries were built. TCRdb itself ran the multiplex PCR reads through MiXCR, one entry per CDR3 protein. The table has hundreds of thousands of distinct CDR3 sequences, over 15% seen once. Described time point: newly diagnosed GD, antithyroid drugs for less than 3 months. Scientists built the TCR library using RNA that was extracted from PBMCs. This sample was shared with a second study, whose subject was T cells in Graves' hyperthyroidism and ophthalmopathy.

Sequenced material: peripheral blood mononuclear cells (PBMCs), taken at new diagnosis, from a patient treated with antithyroid drugs. The receptors derive from a man in his forties with Graves disease.

This clonotype was recorded many times. This sequence joins TRBV25-1 and TRBJ2-4, with TRBD2 matching over 13 bases. The tail of the sequence fits TRBJ2-5 better, so the J call may be wrong. Germline values: CDR1 MGHDK, CDR2 SYGVNS. The CDR3 has 16 amino acids. This CDR3 reads CASSGYTSGGGETQYF. CDR3 DNA: TGTGCCAGCAGTGGATACACTAGCGGGGGGGGGGAGACCCAGTACTTC.

This clonotype was seen repeatedly, ten times or more. As DNA, the CDR3 is TGTGCCAGCTCAGCCGGACAGCTCTATGGCTACACCTTC. Encoded protein: CASSAGQLYGYTF. This sequence joins TRBV18 and TRBJ1-2, with a possible D match to TRBD1 (6 bases). Germline values: CDR1 KGHSH, CDR2 LQKENI. The CDR3 consists of 13 residues. V was pared by 5 bases and J by 4 bases, with 11 bases between.

This clonotype has more than one count but fewer than ten. The chain is built from TRBV4-1 and TRBJ1-1; the match to TRBD1 covers 10 bases. The CDR3 length is 16 residues. Trimming took 2 bases from V and 7 from J; bases not matched to a gene: 10. Germline V gene data show CDR1 as MGHRA and CDR2 as YSYEKL. The CDR3, as DNA: TGCGCCAGCAGCCAAAACCTGGGACAGGGGTTGAGTGAAGCTTTCTTT. Translation gives CASSQNLGQGLSEAFF.

The V call is TRBV7-2, the J call TRBJ1-2; D is undetermined. Germline lookup yields CDR1 SGHTA and CDR2 FQGNSA. The CDR3 totals 13 residues. V lost 3 bases to trimming and J lost 7 bases, with 12 bases between them. The CDR3 sequence is CASSFLSDSGYTF. CDR3 coding DNA: TGTGCCAGCAGCTTTTTGTCGGACTCTGGCTACACCTTC.

This clonotype was detected ten times or more. The gene calls are TRBV20-1 and TRBJ2-1; D unclear. The V end was cut by 5 bases, the J end by 7 bases, with 6 bases between. CDR3 size: 10 residues. Looked up from germline, CDR1 is DFQATT and CDR2 is SNEGSKA (reference sequence). CDR3 region: CSALRNEQFF. The CDR3 DNA reads TGCAGTGCTCTTAGGAATGAGCAGTTCTTC.

The chain has TRBV29-1 and TRBJ2-1; the D is unclear. This CDR3 contains 15 residues. Germline V gene sequence: CDR1 SQVTM, CDR2 ANQGSEA. V lost 6 bases and J 0 bases, leaving 15 bases between the germline ends. The CDR3: CSVPYGSSSYNEQFF. The CDR3 coding sequence is TGCAGCGTGCCCTACGGCTCCAGCTCCTACAATGAGCAGTTCTTC.

Many counts were recorded for this clonotype. This sequence joins TRBV30 and TRBJ2-5; D is undetermined. Germline V gene sequence: CDR1 GTSNPN, CDR2 SVGIG (reference sequence). CDR3 length: 14 amino acids. The V end lost 2 bases, the J end lost 5 bases, and 15 bases lay between the germline ends. CDR3 sequence (DNA): TGTGCCTGGAGTTCCAGGACCTTAAGGGAGACCCAGTACTTC. Its protein product is CAWSSRTLRETQYF.

This clonotype came up many times. The chain uses TRBV6-2 or TRBV6-3 and TRBJ2-7, with D possibly matching TRBD1 (6 bases). Germline lookup yields CDR1 MNHEY and CDR2 SVGEGT. The CDR3 has 12 amino acids. The ends were cut back, 7 bases at V and 5 bases at J, with 12 bases in the middle. As DNA, the CDR3 is TGTGCCAGCAAAGACAGGATAGACGAGCAGTACTTC. Its protein is CASKDRIDEQYF.

The chain combines TRBV3-1 with TRBJ2-1, with D possibly being TRBD2 (6 bases). The CDR3 is made up of 17 amino acids. The germline V gene has CDR1 LGHDT and CDR2 YNNKEL (reference sequence). Trimming took off 0 bases at V and 10 bases at J, with 22 bases between the two ends. CDR3 sequence reads: CASSQDIRAGEEGEQFF. In DNA, the CDR3 is TGTGCCAGCAGCCAAGACATAAGGGCGGGTGAGGAGGGGGAGCAGTTCTTC.

The chain couples TRBV20-1 to TRBJ2-5; D perhaps matches TRBD2 (6 bases). The germline V and J ends were trimmed by 3 bases and 5 bases, with 13 bases remaining between them. The germline V gene has CDR1 DFQATT and CDR2 SNEGSKA (reference sequence). The length of the CDR3 is 13 residues. CDR3 protein: CSASRREDETQYF. The CDR3 region has the DNA TGCAGTGCTAGTCGCAGGGAGGATGAGACCCAGTACTTC.